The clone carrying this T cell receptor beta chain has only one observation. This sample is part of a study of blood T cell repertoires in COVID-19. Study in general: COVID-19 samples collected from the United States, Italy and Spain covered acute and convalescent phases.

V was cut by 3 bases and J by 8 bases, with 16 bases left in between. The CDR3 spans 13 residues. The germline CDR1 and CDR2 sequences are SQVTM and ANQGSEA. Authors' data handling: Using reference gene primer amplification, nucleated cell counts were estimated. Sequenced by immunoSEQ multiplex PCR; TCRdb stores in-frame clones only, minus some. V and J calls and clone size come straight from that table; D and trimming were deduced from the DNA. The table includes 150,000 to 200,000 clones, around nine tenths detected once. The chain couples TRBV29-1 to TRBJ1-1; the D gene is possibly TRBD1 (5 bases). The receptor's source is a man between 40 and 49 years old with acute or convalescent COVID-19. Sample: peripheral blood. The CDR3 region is CSVEYGRGGEAFF. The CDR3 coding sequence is TGCAGCGTTGAGTATGGGAGGGGAGGAGAAGCTTTCTTT.